The 8 T cell receptor beta chains given below trace back to one sample, sequenced in a study of identical twins. MiXCR, run by TCRdb on the 5' RACE reads, gives a single entry per CDR3 protein. The table shows 570,000 or so distinct CDR3 sequences, with 9% to 10% occurring only once. These same records also appear under a second study, on yellow fever vaccine responses in identical twins.

Material: PBMCs. Receptor source: a woman aged 18-29 years in good health.

The V call is TRBV12-3 or TRBV12-4, the J call TRBJ2-1, with 8 bases fitting TRBD2. V lost 3 bases to trimming and J lost 2 bases; unmatched junction nucleotides: 3. CDR3 length: 15 amino acids. CDR3 in DNA: TGTGCCAGCAGTTTTCAAGCGGGGGCCTACAATGAGCAGTTCTTC. The encoded protein is CASSFQAGAYNEQFF.

V and J are TRBV20-1 and TRBJ1-2, with D possibly matching TRBD1 (5 bases). The length of the CDR3 is 12 residues. The germline CDR1 and CDR2 sequences are DFQATT and SNEGSKA (reference sequence). V was cut by 5 bases and J by 4 bases, with 11 bases left in between. CDR3 DNA sequence: TGCAGTGCTCCCAGGGAACTCTATGGCTACACCTTC. Its protein product is CSAPRELYGYTF.

This clonotype was counted only a few times. V gene TRBV20-1 combines with J gene TRBJ2-2; 12 nucleotides align to TRBD2. CDR1 DFQATT and CDR2 SNEGSKA come from the germline V gene (reference sequence). The CDR3 runs 16 residues. J was trimmed by 4 bases and V by 4 bases; bases with no gene match: 7. DNA for the CDR3: TGCAGTGCTAAGACTAGCGGGAGAGTCATCACCGGGGAGCTGTTTTTT. Encoded protein: CSAKTSGRVITGELFF.

This sequence joins TRBV5-1 and TRBJ2-7; TRBD2 is a possible D gene (6 bases). From germline, CDR1 is SGHRS and CDR2 YFSETQ. This CDR3 is built from 14 residues. V lost 3 bases, J lost 3 bases, and 13 bases lay in between. CDR3 coding DNA: TGCGCCAGCAGCTGGCGGCAGGGACTCTACGAGCAGTACTTC. Protein sequence: CASSWRQGLYEQYF.

The chain has TRBV29-1 and TRBJ1-1; D uncertain. CDR1 is SQVTM and CDR2 is ANQGSEA in the germline V gene. V lost 8 bases and J lost 0, with 13 bases in between. CDR3 length: 13 amino acids. Here the CDR3 DNA reads TGCAGCACCTCGGACGGACTGAACACTGAAGCTTTCTTT. This encodes CSTSDGLNTEAFF.

This clonotype occurred a few times. The CDR3 sequence: CASSLTGGLAETQYF. CDR3 bases: TGTGCCAGCAGCTTAACCGGGGGACTAGCGGAGACCCAGTACTTC. J is TRBJ2-5 and V is TRBV7-2; 10 bases line up with TRBD2. Germline-derived CDR1 and CDR2 are SGHTA and FQGNSA. The length of the CDR3 is 15 residues. Trimming removed 2 bases from V and 5 bases from J; junction bases left unmatched: 5. Based on the CDR3 plus reference TRBV7-2 and TRBJ2-5, the full variable domain is GAGVSQSPSNKVTEKGKDVELRCDPISGHTALYWYRQSLGQGLEFLIYFQGNSAPDKSGLPSDRFSAERTGGSVSTLTIQRTQQEDSAVYLCASSLTGGLAETQYFGPGTRLLVL.

At least ten counts were recorded for this clonotype. V and J are TRBV12-3 or TRBV12-4 and TRBJ2-5, with 8 positions matching TRBD1. There are 14 residues in the CDR3. J lost 4 bases, V lost 4 bases, and 5 bases had no gene match. CDR3 bases: TGTGCCAGCAGTTCGGGACAGGTGGGAGAGACCCAGTACTTC. This gives the protein CASSSGQVGETQYF.

The chain uses TRBV5-6 and TRBJ1-2; no firm D call. The CDR3 covers 13 residues. In germline, CDR1 is SGHDT, CDR2 YYEEEE. V lost 6 bases, J lost 6 bases, and 15 bases lay in between. Here the CDR3 DNA reads TGTGCCAGCAATACGGTGCCCGGGGATGGCTACACCTTC. It codes for CASNTVPGDGYTF.